The 6 T cell receptor beta chains below were found in one sample sequenced in a study. TCRdb re-derived calls from the RT-PCR reads in MiXCR, one entry per CDR3 protein. This table holds about 700,000 distinct CDR3 sequences, around 14% found once. The material sequenced was memory CD4+ T cells from blood. Receptors originate from a female donor in good health, serving as a healthy control.

This clonotype was recorded a few times. The V gene is TRBV29-1, the J gene TRBJ2-7; D call uncertain. The CDR3 has 15 amino acids. Trimming pared 5 bases from V and 0 bases from J, leaving 17 bases between. From germline, CDR1 is SQVTM and CDR2 ANQGSEA. CDR3 in amino acids: CSVSRILPFSYEQYF. In nucleotides, the CDR3 is TGCAGCGTTTCCAGGATCTTACCTTTCTCCTACGAGCAGTACTTC.

The rearrangement links TRBV20-1 to TRBJ1-6, with D perhaps TRBD1 (6 bases). Germline CDR1 is DFQATT and CDR2 is SNEGSKA (reference sequence). The CDR3 loop spans 13 amino acids. CDR3: CGGSKEPNSPLHF. CDR3 nucleotide sequence: TGCGGGGGCAGCAAGGAACCTAATTCACCCCTCCACTTT.

The rearrangement links TRBV6-4 to TRBJ2-7, with 12 bases matching TRBD1. Germline assignment: CDR1 MRHNA and CDR2 SNTAGT. The CDR3 length is 17 residues. With V trimmed by 4 bases and J by 7 bases, 14 bases remained unmatched. Written as DNA, the CDR3 is TGTGCCAGCAGTGGCGGTACCCCGGGACAGGGGGCAGGGGAGCAGTACTTC. It encodes CASSGGTPGQGAGEQYF.

This clonotype was counted ten times or more. This chain connects TRBV12-3 or TRBV12-4 to TRBJ1-5; a possible D gene is TRBD1 (6 bases). V was cut by 5 bases and J by 7 bases, with 15 bases left in between. The CDR3 covers 14 residues. As DNA, the CDR3 is TGTGCCAGCAGTCCACAGGGAATAGGCCAGCCCCAGCATTTT. It encodes CASSPQGIGQPQHF.

This clonotype was recorded many times. The chain has TRBV27 and TRBJ2-7, with 7 bases aligning to TRBD2. The CDR3 runs to 15 residues. CDR1 and CDR2 (germline): MNHEY, SMNVEV (reference sequence). With V trimmed by 6 bases and J by 6 bases, 14 bases remained unmatched. The CDR3 DNA follows: TGTGCCAGCAGGAGGTCGTGGGAGGGCCGGAGCGAGCAGTACTTC. It translates to CASRRSWEGRSEQYF.

This clonotype has ten or more counts. The chain combines TRBV30 with TRBJ2-1; the match to TRBD1 covers 7 bases. V trimming: 3 bases; J trimming: 0 bases; junction bases outside the gene matches: 5. The V gene's germline CDR1 is GTSNPN and CDR2 SVGIG (reference sequence). The CDR3 length is 15 residues. In nucleotides, the CDR3 is TGTGCCTGGAGCCGGGACAGAGTCTCCTACAATGAGCAGTTCTTC. This sequence encodes CAWSRDRVSYNEQFF.